Following are 5 T cell receptor beta chains from one sample sequenced in a study of cytomegalovirus exposure and HLA in healthy donors. Use of 60 Vbeta and 13 Jbeta primers characterized the PCR. Sequenced by immunoSEQ multiplex PCR; TCRdb stores in-frame clones only, minus some. The sample lists over 65,000 clones, about 68% occurring once. The sample was PBMCs. The receptors stem from a woman between 25 and 40 years old in good health and CMV-seropositive.

V usage is TRBV18 and J usage is TRBJ2-7; a possible D gene is TRBD1 (5 bases). Trimming cost V 3 bases and J 3 bases, with 9 bases left between them. The CDR3 runs to 13 residues. Germline values: CDR1 KGHSH, CDR2 LQKENI. CDR3: CASSPQDSYEQYF. For the CDR3, the DNA is TGTGCCAGCTCACCCCAAGACAGCTACGAGCAGTACTTC.

The chain has TRBV5-5 and TRBJ1-5; maybe TRBD1 (5 bases). CDR3 size: 15 residues. Germline-derived CDR1 and CDR2 are SGHKS and YYEKEE (reference sequence). Trimming shortened V by 5 bases and J by 0 bases, and 12 bases separated the two germline ends. CDR3 DNA: TGTGCCAGCAGGCAAACTGACAGTAGCAATCAGCCCCAGCATTTT. Protein product: CASRQTDSSNQPQHF.

The chain has TRBV4-1 and TRBJ2-1; TRBD1 matches at 11 bases. This CDR3 has 15 residues. V lost 5 bases, J lost 6 bases, and 6 bases stayed unmatched. In germline, CDR1 is MGHRA, CDR2 YSYEKL. The CDR3 reads CASSSAGTGGNEQFF. CDR3 nucleotides: TGCGCCAGCAGCAGCGCCGGGACAGGGGGCAATGAGCAGTTCTTC.

J is TRBJ2-1 and V is TRBV2; maybe TRBD1 (5 bases). The germline V and J ends were trimmed by 6 bases and 1 base, with 16 bases remaining between them. CDR1 is SNHLY, CDR2 FYNNEI, per germline. The CDR3 runs to 16 residues. The CDR3, as DNA: TGTGCCAGCAGCCGTTTTGGGAAGGGGTCCTACAATGAGCAGTTCTTC. Translation gives CASSRFGKGSYNEQFF.

The chain is built from TRBV7-2 and TRBJ2-1, with D perhaps matching TRBD1 (5 bases). Germline V CDR1 and CDR2: SGHTA, FQGNSA. The CDR3 spans 14 residues. Deletions cut 5 bases from V and 9 bases from J, with 17 bases between. The CDR3 region is CASSEGALRREQFF. CDR3 nucleotides: TGTGCCAGCAGCGAAGGGGCGCTGCGGCGTGAGCAGTTCTTC.